This TCR beta chain was identified in a study of OX40 agonist ivuxolimab in advanced cancers. Looking at the study overall: Ivuxolimab, which targeted the costimulatory receptor OX40 (CD134), was an agonistic, fully human IgG2 monoclonal antibody. Intravenous ivuxolimab was administered to patients every 2 weeks at six dose levels: 0.01, 0.1, 0.3, 1.5, 3 and 10 mg/kg. Among the roughly 54 dose-escalation patients, some 20 had hepatocellular carcinoma, approximately 15 melanoma, 9 renal cell carcinoma and 9 head and neck cancer. The dose-escalation cohort was around 83% male with a mean age of roughly 60 years, ranging from roughly 23 to 79. Prior anti-PD-1, anti-PD-L1 or anti-CTLA-4 therapy was permitted, and approximately 39% of dose-escalation patients had received checkpoint inhibitors. Partial responses occurred in three dose-escalation patients: two with cutaneous melanoma and one with hepatocellular carcinoma. The point of sequencing TCRbeta in the periphery was to test whether ivuxolimab changed TCR sequence diversity and drove clonal T-cell expansion. The paper describes the monotherapy dose-escalation part (N ≈ 52 patients) of the phase I trial of ivuxolimab.

The trial excluded patients who had a history of autoimmune disease or who were on systemic immunosuppression. Peripheral blood for TCR sequencing was collected from all dose cohorts at baseline, on cycle 4 day 1, and on cycle 7 day 1. The samples were drawn from a first-in-human, open-label, multicenter phase I dose-escalation trial of ivuxolimab. Adults with locally advanced or metastatic melanoma, renal cell, hepatocellular, or head and neck squamous cell carcinoma were enrolled in the trial. Before TCR sequencing, CD4+ T cells and CD8+ T cells were sorted from peripheral blood as separate populations. V and J lose 2 bases and 5 bases, and a span of 16 bases separates them. From its cysteine to its phenylalanine, the CDR3 spans 16 amino acids. Only CDR3 DNA remains: 48 bases, in frame from the first base. The germline V gene (reference sequence) sets CDR1 to LNHDA and CDR2 to SQIVND. As concerns this clone: Its antigen is still unknown. Nothing much larger sits one base from this clone, and base qualities are not available.

Genomic DNA was isolated from the sorted cells so that the TCRbeta CDR3 region could be sequenced. The immunoSEQ Assay was used to sequence the TCRbeta CDR3 regions. Here the immuneACCESS table is served through TCRdb, limited to in-frame sequences with V and J called. Missing clones are a known gap in these copies; in checked studies unresolved V genes cover under half, and the rest lacks a known reason. The sample table contains 15,000 or so clones; only one count was recorded for roughly 71% of them. Of the sample, roughly 36% is held by the ten largest clones. On the study overall, not on this receptor specifically: On average, CD8+ T cells showed more expanded clones than CD4+ T cells after ivuxolimab. At doses of 0.1 to 3.0 mg/kg, clonal expansion of both CD4+ and CD8+ T cells in blood was seen between baseline and week 6. Low levels of normalized T-cell clonal expansion were also seen in some nonresponding patients. In the 0.1-3.0 mg/kg groups, partial responders were among the patients with the lowest normalized peripheral clonal expansion, particularly in CD8+ T cells. Which antigens the clonally expanded peripheral T cells were specific for was not determined.

The sample in question was CD4+ or CD8+ T cells sorted from blood, obtained in a trial of the OX40 agonist ivuxolimab. The rearranged chain carries TRBV19 and TRBJ2-1; TRBD2 is possibly the D segment (6 matching bases). The TCR sequence derives from an adult with an advanced solid tumor such as melanoma, head and neck, liver or kidney cancer. Here is the DNA: TGTGCCAGTAGTATATTCCCCCCGGACTACCACAATGAGCAGTTCTTC. Translated, it gives CASSIFPPDYHNEQFF.